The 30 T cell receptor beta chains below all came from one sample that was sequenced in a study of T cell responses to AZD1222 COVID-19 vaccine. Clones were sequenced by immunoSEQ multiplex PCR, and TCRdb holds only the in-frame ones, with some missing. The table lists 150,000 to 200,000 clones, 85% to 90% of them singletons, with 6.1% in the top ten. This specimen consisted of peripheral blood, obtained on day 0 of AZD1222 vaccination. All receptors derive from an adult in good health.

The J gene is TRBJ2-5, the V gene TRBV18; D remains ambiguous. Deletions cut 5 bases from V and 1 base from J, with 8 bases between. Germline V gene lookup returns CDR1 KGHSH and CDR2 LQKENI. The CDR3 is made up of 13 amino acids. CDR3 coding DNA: TGTGCCAGCTCAGACGTGGCCCAAGAGACCCAGTACTTC. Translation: CASSDVAQETQYF.

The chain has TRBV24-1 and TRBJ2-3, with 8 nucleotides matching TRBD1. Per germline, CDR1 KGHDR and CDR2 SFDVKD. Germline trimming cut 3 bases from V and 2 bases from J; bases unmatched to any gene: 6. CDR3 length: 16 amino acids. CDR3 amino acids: CATSDPRQGNTDTQYF. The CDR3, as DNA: TGTGCCACCAGTGATCCCCGACAGGGGAACACAGATACGCAGTATTTT.

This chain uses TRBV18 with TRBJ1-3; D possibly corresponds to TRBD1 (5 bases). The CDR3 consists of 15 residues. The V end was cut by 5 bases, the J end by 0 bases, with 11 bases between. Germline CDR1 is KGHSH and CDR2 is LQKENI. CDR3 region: CASSSGQDSGNTIYF. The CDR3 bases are TGTGCCAGCTCATCCGGACAAGACTCTGGAAACACCATATATTTT. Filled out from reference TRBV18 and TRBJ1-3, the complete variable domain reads NAGVMQNPRHLVRRRGQEARLRCSPMKGHSHVYWYRQLPEEGLKFMVYLQKENIIDESGMPKERFSAEFPKEGPSILRIQQVVRGDSAAYFCASSSGQDSGNTIYFGEGSWLTVV.

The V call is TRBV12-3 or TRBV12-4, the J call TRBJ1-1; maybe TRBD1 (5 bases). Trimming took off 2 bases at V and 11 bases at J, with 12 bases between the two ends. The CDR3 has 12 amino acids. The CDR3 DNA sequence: TGTGCCAGCAGTTTAAGGGGCGGAGAGGCTTTCTTT. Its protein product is CASSLRGGEAFF.

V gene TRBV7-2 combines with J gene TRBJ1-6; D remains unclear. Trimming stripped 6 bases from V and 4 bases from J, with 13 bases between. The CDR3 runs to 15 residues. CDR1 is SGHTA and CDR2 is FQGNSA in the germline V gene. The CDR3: CASSLFRTYNSPLHF. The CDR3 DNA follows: TGTGCCAGCAGTTTGTTCAGGACTTATAATTCACCCCTCCACTTT.

The CDR3 sequence: CASSYALGFLADQPQHF. The CDR3 DNA follows: TGTGCCAGCAGTTACGCCTTAGGTTTCCTGGCCGATCAGCCCCAGCATTTT. The chain recombines TRBV6-2 or TRBV6-3 with TRBJ1-5; no clear D. The CDR3 loop spans 17 amino acids. Per the germline V gene, CDR1 is MNHEY and CDR2 is SVGEGT. V was cut by 2 bases and J by 5 bases, with 19 bases left in between.

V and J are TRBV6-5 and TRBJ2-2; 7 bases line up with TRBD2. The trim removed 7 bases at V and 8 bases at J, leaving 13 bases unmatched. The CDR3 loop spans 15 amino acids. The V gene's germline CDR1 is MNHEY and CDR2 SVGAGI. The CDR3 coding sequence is TGTGCCAGCAACGATCTCAGACTAGCTTCGGGGGAGCTGTTTTTT. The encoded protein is CASNDLRLASGELFF.

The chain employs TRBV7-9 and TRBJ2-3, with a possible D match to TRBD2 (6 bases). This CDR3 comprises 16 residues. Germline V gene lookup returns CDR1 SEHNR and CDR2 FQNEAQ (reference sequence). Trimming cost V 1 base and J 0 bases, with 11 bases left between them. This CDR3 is CASSLGASESTDTQYF. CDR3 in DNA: TGTGCCAGCAGCTTAGGGGCTAGCGAGAGCACAGATACGCAGTATTTT.

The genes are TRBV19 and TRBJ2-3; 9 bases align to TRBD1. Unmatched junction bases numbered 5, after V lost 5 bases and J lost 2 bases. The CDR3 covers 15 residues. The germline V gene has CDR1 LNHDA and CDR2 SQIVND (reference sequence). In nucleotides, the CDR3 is TGTGCCAGTAGTTCCAACAGGGGGCTCACAGATACGCAGTATTTT. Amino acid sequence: CASSSNRGLTDTQYF.

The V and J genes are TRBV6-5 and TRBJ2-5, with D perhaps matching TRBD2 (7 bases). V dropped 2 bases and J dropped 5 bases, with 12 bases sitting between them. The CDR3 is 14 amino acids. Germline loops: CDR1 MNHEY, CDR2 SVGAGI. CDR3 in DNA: TGTGCCAGCAGTTACGCGGGGGCGGGGGAGACCCAGTACTTC. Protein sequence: CASSYAGAGETQYF.

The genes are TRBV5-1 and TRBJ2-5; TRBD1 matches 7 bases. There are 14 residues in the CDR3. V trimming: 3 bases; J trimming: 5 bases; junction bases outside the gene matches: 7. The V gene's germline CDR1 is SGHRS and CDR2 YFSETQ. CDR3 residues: CASSSSRGPETQYF. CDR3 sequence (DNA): TGCGCCAGCAGCTCGTCGAGGGGGCCGGAGACCCAGTACTTC.

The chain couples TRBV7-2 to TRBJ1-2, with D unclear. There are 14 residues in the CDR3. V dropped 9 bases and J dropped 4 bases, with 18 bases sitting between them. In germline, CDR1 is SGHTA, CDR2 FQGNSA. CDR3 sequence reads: CARAKIQPLYGYTF. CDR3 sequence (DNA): TGTGCCAGGGCTAAGATACAGCCTCTCTATGGCTACACCTTC. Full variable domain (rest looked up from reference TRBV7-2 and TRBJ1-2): GAGVSQSPSNKVTEKGKDVELRCDPISGHTALYWYRQSLGQGLEFLIYFQGNSAPDKSGLPSDRFSAERTGGSVSTLTIQRTQQEDSAVYLCARAKIQPLYGYTFGSGTRLTVV.

The CDR3 sequence: CASRPQGLTNEKLFF. The CDR3, as DNA: TGTGCCAGCAGACCCCAGGGATTAACTAATGAAAAACTGTTTTTT. The gene calls are TRBV2 and TRBJ1-4; D possibly corresponds to TRBD1 (5 bases). Trimming shortened V by 6 bases and J by 1 base, and 12 bases separated the two germline ends. CDR1 is SNHLY, CDR2 FYNNEI, per germline. This CDR3 spans 15 amino acids. The full variable domain, with the rest looked up from reference TRBV2 and TRBJ1-4, is EPEVTQTPSHQVTQMGQEVILRCVPISNHLYFYWYRQILGQKVEFLVSFYNNEISEKSEIFDDQFSVERPDGSNFTLKIRSTKLEDSAMYFCASRPQGLTNEKLFFGSGTQLSVL.

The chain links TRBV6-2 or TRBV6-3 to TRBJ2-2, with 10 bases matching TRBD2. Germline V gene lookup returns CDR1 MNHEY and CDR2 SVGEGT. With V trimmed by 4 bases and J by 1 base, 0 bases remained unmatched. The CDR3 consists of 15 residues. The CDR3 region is CASSSSGRNTGELFF. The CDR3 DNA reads TGTGCCAGCAGTTCTAGCGGGAGGAACACCGGGGAGCTGTTTTTT.

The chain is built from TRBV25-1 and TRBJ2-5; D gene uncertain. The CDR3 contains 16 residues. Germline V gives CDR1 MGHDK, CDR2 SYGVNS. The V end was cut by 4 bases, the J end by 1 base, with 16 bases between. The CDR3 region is CASSGGRVAIQETQYF. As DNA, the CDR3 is TGTGCCAGCAGTGGAGGCAGAGTGGCAATCCAAGAGACCCAGTACTTC.

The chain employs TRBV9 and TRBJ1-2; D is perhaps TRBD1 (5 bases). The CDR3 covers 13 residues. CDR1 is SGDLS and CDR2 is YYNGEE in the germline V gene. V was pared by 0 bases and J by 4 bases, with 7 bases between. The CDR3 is CASSVAGTYGYTF. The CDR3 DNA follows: TGTGCCAGCAGCGTAGCAGGGACCTATGGCTACACCTTC.

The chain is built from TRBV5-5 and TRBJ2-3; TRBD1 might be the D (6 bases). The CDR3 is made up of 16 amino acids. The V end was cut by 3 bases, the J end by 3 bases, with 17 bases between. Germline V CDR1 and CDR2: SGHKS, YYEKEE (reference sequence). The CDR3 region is CASSSFPQGPTDTQYF. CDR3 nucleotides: TGTGCCAGCAGCTCATTTCCCCAGGGGCCGACAGATACGCAGTATTTT.

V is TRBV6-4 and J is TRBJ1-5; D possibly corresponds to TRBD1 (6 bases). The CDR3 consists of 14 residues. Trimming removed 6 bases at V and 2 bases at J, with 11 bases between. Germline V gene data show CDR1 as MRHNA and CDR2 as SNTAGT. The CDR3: CASSEQGGNQPQHF. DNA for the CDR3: TGTGCCAGCAGCGAACAGGGCGGCAATCAGCCCCAGCATTTT.

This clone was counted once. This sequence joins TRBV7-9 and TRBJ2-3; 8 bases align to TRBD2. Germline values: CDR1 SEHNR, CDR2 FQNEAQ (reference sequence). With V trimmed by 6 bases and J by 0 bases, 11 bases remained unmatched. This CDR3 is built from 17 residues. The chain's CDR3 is CASSRGLARRSTDTQYF. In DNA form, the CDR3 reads TGTGCCAGCAGTCGCGGACTAGCTCGAAGGAGCACAGATACGCAGTATTTT.

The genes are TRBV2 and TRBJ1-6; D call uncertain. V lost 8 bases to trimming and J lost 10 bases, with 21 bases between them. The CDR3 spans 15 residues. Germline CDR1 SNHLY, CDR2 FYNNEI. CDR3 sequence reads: CASSPTGSSESPLHF. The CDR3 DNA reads TGTGCCAGCTCTCCCACCGGGTCTTCGGAGTCACCCCTCCACTTT.

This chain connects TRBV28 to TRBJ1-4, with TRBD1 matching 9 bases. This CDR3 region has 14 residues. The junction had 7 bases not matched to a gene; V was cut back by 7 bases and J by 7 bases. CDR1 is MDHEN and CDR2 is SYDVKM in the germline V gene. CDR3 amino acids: CASTYRGRVEKLFF. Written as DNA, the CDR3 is TGTGCCAGCACTTACAGGGGGCGCGTTGAAAAACTGTTTTTT.

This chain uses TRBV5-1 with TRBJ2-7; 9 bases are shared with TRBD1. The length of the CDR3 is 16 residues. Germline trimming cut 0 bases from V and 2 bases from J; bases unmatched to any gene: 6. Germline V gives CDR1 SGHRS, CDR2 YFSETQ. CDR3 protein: CASSLVGGTGTYEQYF. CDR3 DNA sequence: TGCGCCAGCAGCTTGGTCGGGGGGACAGGGACCTACGAGCAGTACTTC.

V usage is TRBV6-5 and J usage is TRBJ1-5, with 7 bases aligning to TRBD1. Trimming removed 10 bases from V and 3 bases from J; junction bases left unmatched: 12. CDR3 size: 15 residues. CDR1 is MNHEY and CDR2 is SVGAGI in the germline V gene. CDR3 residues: CATRALTGHNQPQHF. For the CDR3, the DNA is TGTGCCACCCGCGCCTTGACAGGGCACAATCAGCCCCAGCATTTT.

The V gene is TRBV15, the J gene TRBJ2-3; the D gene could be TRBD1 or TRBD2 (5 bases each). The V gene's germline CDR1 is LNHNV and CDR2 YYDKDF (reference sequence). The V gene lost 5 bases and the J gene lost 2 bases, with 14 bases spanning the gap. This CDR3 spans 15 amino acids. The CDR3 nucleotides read TGTGCCACCAGCTGGCGTCGGGGCTTCACAGATACGCAGTATTTT. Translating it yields CATSWRRGFTDTQYF.

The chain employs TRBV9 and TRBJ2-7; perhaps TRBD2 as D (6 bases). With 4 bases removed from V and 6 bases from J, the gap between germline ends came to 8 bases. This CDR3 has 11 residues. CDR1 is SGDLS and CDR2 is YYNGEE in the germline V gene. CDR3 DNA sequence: TGTGCCAGCAGCCCCGGGAGCGAGCAGTACTTC. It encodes CASSPGSEQYF.

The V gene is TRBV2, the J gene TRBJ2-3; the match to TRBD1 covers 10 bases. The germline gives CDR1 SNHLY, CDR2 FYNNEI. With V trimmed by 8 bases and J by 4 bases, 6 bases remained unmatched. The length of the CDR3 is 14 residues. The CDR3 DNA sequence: TGTGCCAGCTCGGGACAGGGGCATGCAGATACGCAGTATTTT. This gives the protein CASSGQGHADTQYF. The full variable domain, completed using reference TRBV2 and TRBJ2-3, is EPEVTQTPSHQVTQMGQEVILRCVPISNHLYFYWYRQILGQKVEFLVSFYNNEISEKSEIFDDQFSVERPDGSNFTLKIRSTKLEDSAMYFCASSGQGHADTQYFGPGTRLTVL.

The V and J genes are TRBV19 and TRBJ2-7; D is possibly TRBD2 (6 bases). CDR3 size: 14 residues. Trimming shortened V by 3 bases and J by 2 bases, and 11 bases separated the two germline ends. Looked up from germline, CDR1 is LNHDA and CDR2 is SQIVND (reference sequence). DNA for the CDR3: TGTGCCAGTAGTATGCCGGGACTCACCTACGAGCAGTACTTC. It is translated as CASSMPGLTYEQYF.

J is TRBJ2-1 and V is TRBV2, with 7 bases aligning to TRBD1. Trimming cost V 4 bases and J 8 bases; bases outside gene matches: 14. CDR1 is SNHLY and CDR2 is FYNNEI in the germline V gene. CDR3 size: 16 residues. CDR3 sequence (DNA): TGTGCCAGCAGTGCTCCACACCTCAACAGGGGACATGAGCAGTTCTTC. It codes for CASSAPHLNRGHEQFF.

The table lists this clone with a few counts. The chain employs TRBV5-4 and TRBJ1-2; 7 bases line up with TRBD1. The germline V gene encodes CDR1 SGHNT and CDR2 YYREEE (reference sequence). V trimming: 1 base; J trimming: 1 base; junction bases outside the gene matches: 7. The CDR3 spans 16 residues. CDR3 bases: TGTGCCAGCAGCTTGATTGGGGACAGTCTTAACTATGGCTACACCTTC. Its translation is CASSLIGDSLNYGYTF. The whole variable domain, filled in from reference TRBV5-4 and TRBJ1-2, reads ETGVTQSPTHLIKTRGQQVTLRCSSQSGHNTVSWYQQALGQGPQFIFQYYREEENGRGNFPPRFSGLQFPNYSSELNVNALELDDSALYLCASSLIGDSLNYGYTFGSGTRLTVV.

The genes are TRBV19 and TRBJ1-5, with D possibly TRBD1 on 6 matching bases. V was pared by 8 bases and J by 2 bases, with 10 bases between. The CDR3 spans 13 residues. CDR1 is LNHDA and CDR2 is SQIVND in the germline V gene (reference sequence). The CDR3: CASSNRGNQPQHF. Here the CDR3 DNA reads TGTGCCAGTTCCAACAGGGGCAATCAGCCCCAGCATTTT.